This TCR beta chain was obtained from a study of glioma-infiltrating T cells after dendritic cell vaccination. The assay was immunoSEQ multiplex PCR, and TCRdb's table has in-frame clones only and misses some. Here the sample spans just over 95,000 clones, 79% being singletons. The CDR3 has 13 amino acids. This clone appeared a few times. The genes are TRBV21-1 and TRBJ2-1; the table's D call, TRBD2, has no DNA check behind it. TRBV21-1 is labeled a pseudogene. The sample was blood, taken before dendritic cell vaccination. The receptor was derived from a human donor with glioblastoma. CDR3 sequence (DNA): TGTGCCAGCAGCAAAGTCCGGGGGAATGAGCAGTTCTTC. Amino acids: CASSKVRGNEQFF.